This T cell receptor (beta chain) was sequenced in a study of response to subunit inactivated influenza vaccine. Via MiXCR, TCRdb re-called the RT-PCR reads, giving one row per CDR3 protein. The sample yields roughly 670,000 distinct CDR3 sequences, roughly 15% seen once. This clonotype was seen more than once but under ten times. As yet, its antigen is unknown. Trimming removed 4 bases from V and 2 bases from J; junction bases left unmatched: 5. The germline V gene has CDR1 SGHTA and CDR2 FQGNSA. CDR3 length: 16 residues. Study observations and caveats: It was the authors' suggestion that each seasonal influenza vaccination recruits few new T cells.

This material consisted of PBMCs from blood, taken approximately 15 days before vaccination. The chain employs TRBV7-2 and TRBJ1-3, with 10 bases fitting TRBD1. The source of this sequence is a man aged 50-59 years who received an inactivated influenza vaccine. CDR3 amino acids: CASSSLGTGAGNTIYF. CDR3 in DNA: TGTGCCAGCAGCTCCTTGGGGACAGGGGCTGGAAACACCATATATTTT.